Below, one T cell receptor (beta chain) is given with its context. The data derive from a study of low-dose radiotherapy and immunotherapy resistance in tumors. Study details: Every two weeks, the protocol called for intravenous cyclophosphamide at 200 mg/m2. It was given one day before each radiation and immunotherapy administration.

Both TCRalpha and TCRbeta chains were reverse transcribed with V-gene-specific primers. TCR amplification ran approximately 22 PCR cycles using constant-region and V-primer adapter primers. TCRdb recomputed calls from the reads with MiXCR, one row per CDR3 protein. The repertoire has roughly 11,000 distinct CDR3 sequences, about 51% of them found once; the top ten carry 6.5% to 10%. Germline CDR1 is SGHRS and CDR2 is YFSETQ. V lost 5 bases and J lost 0; bases outside the gene matches: 8. The CDR3 is 16 amino acids. V and J are TRBV5-1 and TRBJ2-3; 8 positions match TRBD2. This receptor was identified in a human donor with advanced metastatic prostate, ovarian, gallbladder or colorectal cancer (not recorded which). This table probably holds off-target reads from a library built for another chain. CDR3 sequence reads: CASRAGAGGSTDTQYF. The CDR3 bases are TGCGCCAGCAGGGCGGGTGCGGGGGGAAGCACAGATACGCAGTATTTT.